This T cell receptor (beta chain) was sequenced during a study of blood T cell repertoires in COVID-19. Study context: The United States, Italy and Spain provided the acute and convalescent COVID-19 samples.

Generated by immunoSEQ multiplex PCR, the TCRdb table keeps only in-frame clones and is missing some. The sample carries roughly 40,000 clones, roughly 80% recorded once. The CDR3 sequence is 15 residues long. With 3 bases removed from V and 0 bases from J, the gap between germline ends came to 10 bases. Germline-derived CDR1 and CDR2 are SGHRS and YFSETQ. The chain has TRBV5-1 and TRBJ1-3; D may be TRBD1 (5 bases). The sequencing sample was made of peripheral blood. The receptor's source is a human donor with acute or convalescent COVID-19. The donor label of this sample is uncertain. CDR3 in amino acids: CASSSTGFSGNTIYF. CDR3 in DNA: TGCGCCAGCAGCTCTACAGGCTTCTCTGGAAACACCATATATTTT.